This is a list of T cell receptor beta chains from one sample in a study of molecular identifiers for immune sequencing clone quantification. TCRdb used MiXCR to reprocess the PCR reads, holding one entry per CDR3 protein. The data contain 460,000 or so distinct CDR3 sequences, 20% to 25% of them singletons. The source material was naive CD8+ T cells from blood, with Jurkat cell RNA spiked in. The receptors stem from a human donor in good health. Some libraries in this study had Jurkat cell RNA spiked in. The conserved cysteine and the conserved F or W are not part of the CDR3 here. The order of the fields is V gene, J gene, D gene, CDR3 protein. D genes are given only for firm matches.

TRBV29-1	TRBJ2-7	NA	SVGTSYEQY
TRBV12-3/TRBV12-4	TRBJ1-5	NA	ASSLMGQDFPQH
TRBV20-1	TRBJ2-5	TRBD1	SASPSSLGQGGETQY
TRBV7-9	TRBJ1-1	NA	ASSLGLTNTEAF
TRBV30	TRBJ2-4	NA	AWAGGRNIQY
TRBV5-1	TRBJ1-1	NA	ASSLAPDKVLEAF
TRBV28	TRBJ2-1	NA	ASSFTVAASSYNEQF
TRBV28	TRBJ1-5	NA	ASSLADSNQPQH
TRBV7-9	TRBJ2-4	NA	ASSLVEAKNIQY
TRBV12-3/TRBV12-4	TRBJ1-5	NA	ASKATGNSGNQPQH
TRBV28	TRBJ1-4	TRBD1	ASSFRTGNEKLF
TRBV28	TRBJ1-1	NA	ASSWTPNTETF
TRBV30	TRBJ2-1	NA	AWSAPPLEQF
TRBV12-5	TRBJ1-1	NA	ASGLGGNTEAF
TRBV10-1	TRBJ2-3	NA	ASSESDLYTDTQY
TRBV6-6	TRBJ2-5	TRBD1	ASFPATGFGETQY
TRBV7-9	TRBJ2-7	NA	ASSPWDIYEQY
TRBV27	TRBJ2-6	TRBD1	ASSWDSLASGANVLT
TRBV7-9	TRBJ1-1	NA	ASSLVTGWSTEAF
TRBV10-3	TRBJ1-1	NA	AISPTGREAF
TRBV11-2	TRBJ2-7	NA	ASSLERPAEYEQY
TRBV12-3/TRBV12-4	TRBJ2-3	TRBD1	ASSFLDRGADTQY
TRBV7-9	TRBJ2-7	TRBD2	ASSRLAGENSYEQY
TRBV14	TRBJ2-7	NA	ASSQNAGAPGDEQY